One sample yielded the 5 T cell receptor beta chains listed below, sequenced in a study of CD8+CD57+ T cells in acquired aplastic anemia (dated by TCRdb to about 2018). The sequencing machine was an Illumina HiSeq 2000. Genomic DNA was used as template for profiling of TCR beta VDJ combinations and CDR3 sequences. Through fastp at Q25 and MiXCR, TCRdb rebuilt clones from the public reads, retaining in-frame beta chains. Rows matching on CDR3 protein sequence are summarized as one entry with the most common DNA and genes. The sample has 150,000 to 200,000 distinct CDR3 sequences on record, around 48% of them singletons. 1.1% of the sample goes to the ten largest clones. Flow cytometry had shown CD8+CD57+ cell expansion in the patients selected for sequencing. The sequenced sample was sorted CD4+, CD8+, or CD8+CD57+ T cells (not recorded which) from PBMCs. The receptors were sampled from a human donor with aplastic anemia.

In this sample, this clonotype turned up many times. The rearrangement uses TRBV5-6 and TRBJ1-6; D is unclear. V was clipped by 4 bases and J by 9 bases, with 14 bases between them. Looked up from germline, CDR1 is SGHDT and CDR2 is YYEEEE. The CDR3 extends over 14 amino acids. CDR3: CASSGVDFSSPLHF. In DNA form, the CDR3 reads TGTGCCAGCAGCGGGGTAGACTTTAGTTCACCCCTCCACTTT.

There are a few counts of this clonotype. J is TRBJ2-3 and V is TRBV7-2; D unclear. CDR1 is SGHTA and CDR2 is FQGNSA in the germline V gene. The V end lost 1 base, the J end lost 0 bases, and 11 bases lay between the germline ends. CDR3 length: 16 residues. The CDR3 nucleotides are TGTGCCAGCAGCTTAGGGGTCAGCTCTAGCACAGATACGCAGTATTTT. Translating gives CASSLGVSSSTDTQYF.

The V and J genes are TRBV25-1 and TRBJ2-2, with 7 bases lining up with TRBD2. V trimming: 6 bases; J trimming: 3 bases; junction bases outside the gene matches: 10. The CDR3 is 16 residues long. Germline CDR1 and CDR2: MGHDK and SYGVNS. The CDR3 sequence is CASSSTRTRYTGELFF. In DNA, the CDR3 is TGTGCCAGCAGCTCTACGAGGACTAGATACACCGGGGAGCTGTTTTTT.

This clonotype was detected many times. The chain recombines TRBV20-1 with TRBJ2-3; a possible D gene is TRBD1 (6 bases). V was trimmed by 6 bases and J by 0 bases, leaving 13 bases between them. Germline CDR1 is DFQATT and CDR2 is SNEGSKA (reference sequence). The CDR3 has 14 amino acids. The CDR3 spells CSAPGQSSTDTQYF. In nucleotides, the CDR3 is TGCAGTGCCCCCGGACAGTCAAGCACAGATACGCAGTATTTT.

The chain is built from TRBV7-2 and TRBJ1-1, with 8 bases that match TRBD1. This CDR3 spans 15 amino acids. J was trimmed by 0 bases and V by 5 bases; bases with no gene match: 5. Looked up from germline, CDR1 is SGHTA and CDR2 is FQGNSA. The CDR3 nucleotides read TGTGCCAGCAGCCATAGACAGGGGATGAACACTGAAGCTTTCTTT. It codes for CASSHRQGMNTEAFF.